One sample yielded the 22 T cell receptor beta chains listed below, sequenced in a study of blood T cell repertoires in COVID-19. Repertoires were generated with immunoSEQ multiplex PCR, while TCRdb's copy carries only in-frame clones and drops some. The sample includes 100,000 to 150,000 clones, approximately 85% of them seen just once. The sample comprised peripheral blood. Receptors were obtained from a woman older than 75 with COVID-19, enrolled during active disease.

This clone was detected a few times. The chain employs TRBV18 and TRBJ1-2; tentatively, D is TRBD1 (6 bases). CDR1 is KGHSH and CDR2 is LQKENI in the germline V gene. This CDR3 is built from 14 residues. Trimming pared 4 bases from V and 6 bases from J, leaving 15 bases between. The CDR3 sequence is CASSLQYQGNGYTF. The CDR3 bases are TGTGCCAGCTCACTGCAGTATCAGGGGAATGGCTACACCTTC.

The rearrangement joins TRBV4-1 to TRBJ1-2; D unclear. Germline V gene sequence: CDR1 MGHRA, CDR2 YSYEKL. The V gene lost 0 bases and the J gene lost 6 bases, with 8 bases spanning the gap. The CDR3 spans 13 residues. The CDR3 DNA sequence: TGCGCCAGCAGCCAAGACCGGGAGCATGGCTACACCTTC. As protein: CASSQDREHGYTF.

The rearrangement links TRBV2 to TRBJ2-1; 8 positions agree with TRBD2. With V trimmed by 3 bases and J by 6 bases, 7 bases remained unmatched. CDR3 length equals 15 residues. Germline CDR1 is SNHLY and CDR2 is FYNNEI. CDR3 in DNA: TGTGCCAGCAGTGACCCGGGAGGGCCGGGCAATGAGCAGTTCTTC. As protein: CASSDPGGPGNEQFF.

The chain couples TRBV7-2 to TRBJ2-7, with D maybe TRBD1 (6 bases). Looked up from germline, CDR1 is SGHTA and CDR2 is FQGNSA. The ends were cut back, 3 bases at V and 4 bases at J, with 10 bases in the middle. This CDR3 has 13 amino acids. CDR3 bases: TGTGCCAGCAGCTTGCAGGGGCCGTACGAGCAGTACTTC. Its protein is CASSLQGPYEQYF.

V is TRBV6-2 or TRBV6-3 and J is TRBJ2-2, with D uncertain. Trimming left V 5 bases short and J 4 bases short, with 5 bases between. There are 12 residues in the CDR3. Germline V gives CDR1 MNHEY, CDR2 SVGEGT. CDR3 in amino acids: CASSLITGELFF. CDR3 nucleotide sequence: TGTGCCAGCAGTCTTATCACCGGGGAGCTGTTTTTT.

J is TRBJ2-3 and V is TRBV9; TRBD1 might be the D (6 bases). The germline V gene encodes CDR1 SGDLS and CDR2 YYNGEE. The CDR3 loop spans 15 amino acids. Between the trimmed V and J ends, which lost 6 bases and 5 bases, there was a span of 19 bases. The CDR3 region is CASTLTGSWGDTQYF. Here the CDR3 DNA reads TGTGCCAGCACCCTGACAGGATCCTGGGGAGATACGCAGTATTTT.

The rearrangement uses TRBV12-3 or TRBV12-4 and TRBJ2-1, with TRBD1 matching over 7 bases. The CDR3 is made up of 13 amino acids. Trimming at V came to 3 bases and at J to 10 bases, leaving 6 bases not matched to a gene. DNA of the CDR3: TGTGCCAGCAGTTTTGGGACAGCCTCCGAGCAGTTCTTC. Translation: CASSFGTASEQFF.

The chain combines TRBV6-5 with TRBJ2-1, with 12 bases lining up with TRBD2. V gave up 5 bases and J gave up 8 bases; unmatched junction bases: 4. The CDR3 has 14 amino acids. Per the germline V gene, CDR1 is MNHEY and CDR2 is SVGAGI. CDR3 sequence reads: CASSRLAGVDEQFF. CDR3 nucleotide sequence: TGTGCCAGCAGTAGACTAGCGGGAGTTGATGAGCAGTTCTTC.

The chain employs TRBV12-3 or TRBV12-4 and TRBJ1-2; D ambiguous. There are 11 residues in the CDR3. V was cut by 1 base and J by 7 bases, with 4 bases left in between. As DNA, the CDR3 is TGTGCCAGCAGTTTAGACACTGGCTACACCTTC. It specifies CASSLDTGYTF.

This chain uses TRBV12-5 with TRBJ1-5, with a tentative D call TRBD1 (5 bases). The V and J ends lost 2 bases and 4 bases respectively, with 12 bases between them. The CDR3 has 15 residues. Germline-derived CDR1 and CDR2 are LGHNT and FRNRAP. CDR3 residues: CASGLPHRINQPQHF. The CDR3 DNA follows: TGTGCTAGTGGTTTGCCCCACAGGATTAATCAGCCCCAGCATTTT.

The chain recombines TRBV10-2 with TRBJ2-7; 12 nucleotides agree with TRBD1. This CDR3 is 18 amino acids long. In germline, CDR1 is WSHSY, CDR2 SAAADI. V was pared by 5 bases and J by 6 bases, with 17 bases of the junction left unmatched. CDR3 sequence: CASSRGITGTGGNGEQYF. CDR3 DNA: TGCGCCAGCAGTCGGGGGATTACCGGGACAGGGGGCAATGGCGAGCAGTACTTC.

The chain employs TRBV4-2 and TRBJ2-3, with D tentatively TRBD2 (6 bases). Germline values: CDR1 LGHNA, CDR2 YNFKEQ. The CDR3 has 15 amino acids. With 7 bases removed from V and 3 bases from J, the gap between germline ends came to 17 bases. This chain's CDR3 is CASTPSQSGTDTQYF. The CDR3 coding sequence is TGTGCCAGCACCCCCTCTCAGAGCGGGACAGATACGCAGTATTTT.

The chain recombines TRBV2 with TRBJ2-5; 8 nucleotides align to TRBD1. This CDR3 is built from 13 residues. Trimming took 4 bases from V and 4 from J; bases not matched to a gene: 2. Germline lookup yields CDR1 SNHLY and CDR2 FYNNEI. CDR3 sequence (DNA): TGTGCCAGCAGTGCAGGGGGCTTAGAGACCCAGTACTTC. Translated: CASSAGGLETQYF.

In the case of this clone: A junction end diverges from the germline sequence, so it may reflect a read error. CDR3 in DNA: TGTGCCAGCAGCCTAGAACGGCGGCTAGCGGGGGAAAAGTACGAGCAGTACTTC. As protein: CASSLERRLAGEKYEQYF. The rearrangement links TRBV11-2 to TRBJ2-7, with 10 bases identical to TRBD2. Germline V lookup: CDR1 SGHAT, CDR2 FQNNGV. The CDR3 is 18 amino acids.

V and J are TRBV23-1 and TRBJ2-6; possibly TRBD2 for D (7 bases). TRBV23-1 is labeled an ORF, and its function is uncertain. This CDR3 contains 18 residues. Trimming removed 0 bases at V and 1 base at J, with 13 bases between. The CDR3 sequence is CASSQSLGGRSGANVLTF. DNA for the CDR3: TGCGCCAGCAGTCAATCGTTGGGGGGGCGGTCTGGGGCCAACGTCCTGACTTTC.

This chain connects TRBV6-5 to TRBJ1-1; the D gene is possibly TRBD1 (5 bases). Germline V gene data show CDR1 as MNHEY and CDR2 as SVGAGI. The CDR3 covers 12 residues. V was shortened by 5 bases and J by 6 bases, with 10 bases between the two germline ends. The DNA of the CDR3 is TGTGCCAGCAGTAAGGGGTTGGCTGAAGCTTTCTTT. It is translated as CASSKGLAEAFF.

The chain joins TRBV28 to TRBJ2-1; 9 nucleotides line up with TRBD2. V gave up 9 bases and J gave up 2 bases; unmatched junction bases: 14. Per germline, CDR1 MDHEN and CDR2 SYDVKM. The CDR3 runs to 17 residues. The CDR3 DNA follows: TGTGCCAGTACCCCTGGAGGCGGGAGGGCCGCCTACAATGAGCAGTTCTTC. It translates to CASTPGGGRAAYNEQFF.

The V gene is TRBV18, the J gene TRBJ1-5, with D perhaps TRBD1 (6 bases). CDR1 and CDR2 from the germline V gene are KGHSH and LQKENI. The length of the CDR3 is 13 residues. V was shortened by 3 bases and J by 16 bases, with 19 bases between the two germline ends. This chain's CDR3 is CASSPFLGQPLHF. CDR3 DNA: TGTGCCAGCTCACCGTTTCTCGGACAGCCTCTACATTTT.

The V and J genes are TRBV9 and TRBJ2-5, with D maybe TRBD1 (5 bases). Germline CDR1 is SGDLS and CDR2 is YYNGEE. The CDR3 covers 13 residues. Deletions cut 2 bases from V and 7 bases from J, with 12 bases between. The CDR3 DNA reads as TGTGCCAGCAGCGTCACTACAGGTGGGACCCAGTACTTC. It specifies CASSVTTGGTQYF.

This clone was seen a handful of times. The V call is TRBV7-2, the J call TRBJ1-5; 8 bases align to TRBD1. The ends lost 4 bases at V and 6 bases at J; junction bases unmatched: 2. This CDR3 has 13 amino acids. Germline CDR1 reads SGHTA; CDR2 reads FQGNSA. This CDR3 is CASSSQGGQPQHF. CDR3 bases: TGTGCCAGCAGCTCACAGGGGGGTCAGCCCCAGCATTTT.

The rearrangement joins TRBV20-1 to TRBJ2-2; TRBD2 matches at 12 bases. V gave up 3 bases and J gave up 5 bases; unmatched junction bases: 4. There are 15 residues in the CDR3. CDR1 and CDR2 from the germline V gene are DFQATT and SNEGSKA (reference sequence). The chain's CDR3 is CSASGLAGRTGELFF. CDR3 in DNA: TGCAGTGCTAGTGGACTAGCGGGGAGGACCGGGGAGCTGTTTTTT.

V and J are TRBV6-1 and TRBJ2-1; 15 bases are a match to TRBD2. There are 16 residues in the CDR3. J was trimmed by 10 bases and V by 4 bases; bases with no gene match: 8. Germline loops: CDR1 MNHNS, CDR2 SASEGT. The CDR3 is CASSVGTSGRLQEQFF. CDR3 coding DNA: TGTGCCAGCAGTGTCGGGACTAGCGGGAGGTTGCAGGAGCAGTTCTTC.